The 23 T cell receptor beta chains below were found in one sample sequenced in a study of response to subunit inactivated influenza vaccine (dated by TCRdb to between 2017 and 2018). The library was prepared using RT-PCR. TCRdb lists the instrument as Illumina HiSeq 2500. Using fastp trimming at Q25 and MiXCR clonotype assembly, TCRdb reanalyzed the public sequencing data and kept in-frame beta chains. A single entry per CDR3 protein holds the most common genes and DNA from its merged rows. This sample gives about 480,000 distinct CDR3 sequences in total; 25% of them show up just once. Together, the top ten hold approximately 1.9% of the sample. The source material was CD4+ T cells sorted from PBMCs, sampled approximately 5 days after vaccination. Receptors originate from a man aged 45 to 65 who received an inactivated influenza vaccine. Donor details come from another sample of the same person, matched by shared clones.

This clonotype was recorded a few times. The chain combines TRBV29-1 with TRBJ2-4; D gene ambiguous. Trimming cost V 4 bases and J 0 bases, with 10 bases left between them. This CDR3 contains 14 residues. Germline CDR1 and CDR2: SQVTM and ANQGSEA. In nucleotides, the CDR3 is TGCAGCGTTGTGCCCAACCTAGCCAAAAACATTCAGTACTTC. Encoded protein: CSVVPNLAKNIQYF.

V usage is TRBV20-1 and J usage is TRBJ2-3; no firm D call. Trimming stripped 5 bases from V and 8 bases from J, with 14 bases between. Germline V gene data show CDR1 as DFQATT and CDR2 as SNEGSKA (reference sequence). The CDR3 is 12 residues long. The CDR3 DNA follows: TGCAGTGCTCTCCCATCCCTTAGTACGCAGTATTTT. This encodes CSALPSLSTQYF.

The sample holds a few counts of this clonotype. V is TRBV11-1 and J is TRBJ2-2; D gene unclear. Germline CDR1 reads SGHAT; CDR2 reads FQDESV (reference sequence). Trimming took off 4 bases at V and 3 bases at J, with 9 bases between the two ends. The CDR3 runs to 14 residues. The CDR3 spells CASSSHIDTGELFF. CDR3 coding DNA: TGTGCCAGCAGCTCCCACATAGACACCGGGGAGCTGTTTTTT. Combining the CDR3 with reference TRBV11-1 and TRBJ2-2 gives the whole variable domain EAEVAQSPRYKITEKSQAVAFWCDPISGHATLYWYRQILGQGPELLVQFQDESVVDDSQLPKDRFSAERLKGVDSTLKIQPAELGDSAMYLCASSSHIDTGELFFGEGSRLTVL.

The CDR3 DNA reads as TGTGCCAGCAGCTTAGTAGGTTACAGTTACAATGAGCAGTTCTTC. Translation: CASSLVGYSYNEQFF. V gene TRBV7-2 combines with J gene TRBJ2-1; no definite D call. V lost 1 base, J lost 4 bases, and 11 bases lay in between. The CDR3 loop spans 15 amino acids. Per the germline V gene, CDR1 is SGHTA and CDR2 is FQGNSA.

This clonotype was picked up a small number of times. This rearrangement joins TRBV7-2 to TRBJ2-1; 10 bases agree with TRBD2. The CDR3 has 16 residues. CDR1 is SGHTA and CDR2 is FQGNSA in the germline V gene. Trimming took 5 bases from V and 6 from J; bases not matched to a gene: 10. CDR3 bases: TGTGCCAGCAGCATCTTAAGCGGGGGGGCCGGCAATGAGCAGTTCTTC. This encodes CASSILSGGAGNEQFF.

This chain joins TRBV5-1 and TRBJ2-7, with 7 bases matching TRBD2. CDR1 is SGHRS, CDR2 YFSETQ, per germline. V lost 3 bases, J lost 6 bases, and 9 bases stayed unmatched. The CDR3 loop spans 14 amino acids. In DNA, the CDR3 is TGCGCCAGCAGCTATGAGGCTCTAGCGGCCGAGCAGTACTTC. It specifies CASSYEALAAEQYF.

The table lists this clonotype with a few counts. The chain is built from TRBV12-3 or TRBV12-4 and TRBJ2-3, with D possibly TRBD2 on 6 matching bases. V was clipped by 7 bases and J by 2 bases, with 19 bases between them. The CDR3 contains 16 residues. CDR3 nucleotide sequence: TGTGCCAGCACCCTCGGGGCGGGGACCACCACAGATACGCAGTATTTT. Protein product: CASTLGAGTTTDTQYF.

J is TRBJ1-2 and V is TRBV12-3 or TRBV12-4; tentatively, D is TRBD1 (5 bases). This CDR3 spans 15 amino acids. V gave up 5 bases and J gave up 4 bases, with 17 bases separating them. CDR3 bases: TGTGCCAGCAGTCTAACCGTGGACACCCTCTATGGCTACACCTTC. Its protein is CASSLTVDTLYGYTF.

The V gene is TRBV4-3, the J gene TRBJ2-3; TRBD1 aligns across 11 bases. CDR1 is LGHNA and CDR2 is YSLEER in the germline V gene. This CDR3 is built from 16 residues. V shed 3 bases and J 4 bases; nucleotides not matched to a gene: 6. The CDR3 sequence: CASSQAGQGVSDTQYF. As DNA, the CDR3 is TGCGCCAGCAGCCAGGCGGGACAGGGGGTTTCAGATACGCAGTATTTT.

The chain recombines TRBV18 with TRBJ2-5; 9 bases fit TRBD2. Germline V gene data show CDR1 as KGHSH and CDR2 as LQKENI. This CDR3 has 15 residues. J gave up 5 bases and V 2 bases, and 6 bases lay outside the gene matches. The CDR3 is CASSPNIAGVETQYF. The CDR3 DNA is TGTGCCAGCTCACCAAACATAGCGGGAGTGGAGACCCAGTACTTC.

The V and J genes are TRBV5-1 and TRBJ1-1, with 8 bases matching TRBD1. The CDR3 totals 15 residues. CDR1 SGHRS and CDR2 YFSETQ come from the germline V gene. V lost 4 bases, J lost 0 bases, and 5 bases stayed unmatched. The CDR3 DNA follows: TGCGCCAGCAGCGCGGGACAGGCAGTGAACACTGAAGCTTTCTTT. Protein: CASSAGQAVNTEAFF.

This clonotype was recorded a few times. J is TRBJ2-1 and V is TRBV11-3; D not certain. Between the trimmed V and J ends, which lost 5 bases and 9 bases, there was a span of 11 bases. Germline loops: CDR1 SGHNT, CDR2 YENEEA. The CDR3 consists of 12 residues. The chain's CDR3 is CASSPTQGEQFF. DNA of the CDR3: TGTGCCAGCAGCCCTACTCAAGGTGAGCAGTTCTTC.

This clonotype has ten or more counts. The genes are TRBV20-1 and TRBJ2-3, with 8 positions matching TRBD2. V was pared by 0 bases and J by 5 bases, with 4 bases of the junction left unmatched. The CDR3 is made up of 14 amino acids. Germline V lookup: CDR1 DFQATT, CDR2 SNEGSKA (reference sequence). The CDR3, as DNA: TGCAGTGCTAGAGATAGCCTAGCGGGAGATACGCAGTATTTT. This sequence encodes CSARDSLAGDTQYF.

This clonotype was seen a few times. V and J are TRBV3-1 and TRBJ2-7; TRBD2 is a possible D gene (5 bases). This CDR3 contains 11 residues. Germline V gives CDR1 LGHDT, CDR2 YNNKEL (reference sequence). Trimming stripped 7 bases from V and 4 bases from J, with 8 bases between. CDR3 sequence reads: CASTQRYEQYF. CDR3 bases: TGTGCCAGCACCCAGCGGTACGAGCAGTACTTC.

This clonotype was counted only a few times. The rearrangement links TRBV20-1 to TRBJ2-2, with TRBD2 identical over 7 bases. J gave up 1 base and V 2 bases, and 7 bases lay outside the gene matches. The CDR3 is 16 residues long. CDR1 and CDR2 (germline): DFQATT, SNEGSKA (reference sequence). This CDR3 reads CSARTSTGGNTGELFF. CDR3 sequence (DNA): TGCAGTGCTAGAACAAGCACGGGGGGGAACACCGGGGAGCTGTTTTTT.

The chain has TRBV7-3 and TRBJ2-2, with D perhaps assigned TRBD1 or TRBD2 (6 bases each). The CDR3 is 14 residues long. Germline V CDR1 and CDR2: SGHTA, FQGTGA. V gave up 1 base and J gave up 6 bases, with 9 bases separating them. The CDR3 DNA reads TGTGCCAGCAGCTTAAAGGGGGGTGCCGGGGAGCTGTTTTTT. This translates into CASSLKGGAGELFF.

The chain couples TRBV15 to TRBJ1-1; 7 bases line up with TRBD1. With 8 bases clipped from V and 3 bases from J, the junction kept 12 bases outside the gene matches. Germline V lookup: CDR1 LNHNV, CDR2 YYDKDF (reference sequence). The CDR3 loop spans 15 amino acids. The CDR3 is CATAEGAGRYTEAFF. The CDR3 DNA sequence: TGTGCCACCGCCGAGGGGGCTGGTCGGTACACTGAAGCTTTCTTT.

This clonotype has only a few counts. The rearrangement uses TRBV5-6 and TRBJ2-2; a possible D gene is TRBD2 (5 bases). This CDR3 is 15 amino acids long. The germline gives CDR1 SGHDT, CDR2 YYEEEE. V lost 0 bases, J lost 4 bases, and 10 bases lay in between. CDR3: CASSLGSEFTGELFF. Written as DNA, the CDR3 is TGTGCCAGCAGCTTGGGTAGCGAGTTCACCGGGGAGCTGTTTTTT.

The gene calls are TRBV6-2 or TRBV6-3 and TRBJ2-7, with D unclear. Deletions cut 4 bases from V and 7 bases from J, with 8 bases between. This CDR3 comprises 11 residues. Germline assignment: CDR1 MNHEY and CDR2 SVGEGT. The DNA for the CDR3 is TGTGCCAGCAGTTCCCCCATTGAGCAGTACTTC. Amino acid sequence: CASSSPIEQYF.

The table lists this clonotype with a few counts. One end of the junction varies from germline; a read error may be responsible. V is TRBV20-1 and J is TRBJ1-1; maybe TRBD1 (5 bases). The CDR3 length is 16 residues. Germline lookup yields CDR1 DFQATT and CDR2 SNEGSKA (reference sequence). CDR3 bases: TGCAGTGTTAGAGATTCAGTCGGAGGGGAGAACACTGAAGCTTTCTTT. Its protein product is CSVRDSVGGENTEAFF.

Worth noting for this clonotype: It may be a read error: a sequence one base away is much more abundant. The chain recombines TRBV12-3 or TRBV12-4 with TRBJ1-4, with 9 bases matching TRBD1. This CDR3 region has 14 residues. The junction had 1 base not matched to a gene; V was cut back by 5 bases and J by 3 bases. CDR3 region: CASSRQGANEKLFF. DNA for the CDR3: TGTGCCAGCAGTCGACAGGGGGCTAATGAAAAACTGTTTTTT.

The V call is TRBV6-5, the J call TRBJ1-1; 10 positions agree with TRBD1. CDR1 and CDR2 from the germline V gene are MNHEY and SVGAGI. This CDR3 region has 17 residues. Trimming took 2 bases from V and 1 from J; bases not matched to a gene: 7. The CDR3 here is CASSYGDRGAQNTEAFF. In DNA form, the CDR3 reads TGTGCCAGCAGTTACGGGGACAGGGGTGCTCAGAACACTGAAGCTTTCTTT.

This clonotype was observed a few times. The chain combines TRBV27 with TRBJ1-4; D gene uncertain. Trimming removed 6 bases from V and 15 bases from J, with 20 bases in between. Germline V lookup: CDR1 MNHEY, CDR2 SMNVEV (reference sequence). This CDR3 comprises 13 residues. CDR3 nucleotide sequence: TGTGCCAGCAGCCTACTTGGGAAAGCGAATTTGTTTTTT. Its protein product is CASSLLGKANLFF.